This T cell receptor beta chain is from a study of blood T cells in healthy people across ages. Extracted total RNA amounted to at least 5.5 micrograms for each sample. A second PCR, run for about 7 to 11 cycles, used a sample-barcoded 5' primer plus a J-beta primer mix. Each CDR3 protein gets one entry after TCRdb re-called the 5' RACE reads with MiXCR. Of 1.5 million or so distinct CDR3 sequences listed, 42% are singletons. Study observations and caveats: Unsorted PBMCs prevented conclusive naive versus antigen-experienced comparison. Unknown donor CMV status possibly confounded expanded clonotype changes.

As to this clonotype: Its matching antigen is unknown.

The germline CDR1 and CDR2 sequences are KGHDR and SFDVKD. The CDR3 has 16 amino acids. The ends lost 4 bases at V and 2 bases at J; junction bases unmatched: 5. The clonotype comes from a woman aged 18-30 years in good health. The chain uses TRBV24-1 and TRBJ2-1; 9 nucleotides match TRBD1. Sequencing was done on a sample of blood. CDR3 residues: CATSDSGQGAYNEQFF. CDR3 DNA sequence: TGTGCCACCAGTGACTCGGGACAGGGAGCCTACAATGAGCAGTTCTTC.